A single sample is the source of the 7 T cell receptor beta chains below, sequenced in a study of shared clonotypes between healthy human individuals. Clones were sequenced by immunoSEQ multiplex PCR, and TCRdb holds only the in-frame ones, with some missing. The data hold some 2.4 million clones, with under 95% observed a single time. Sequencing was done on a sample of naive CD4+ T cells from PBMCs. Subset given: CD45RA+ positively selected. The source of these receptors is a man between 18 and 35 years old in good health. Some clones in this sample may be carry-over from other donors' samples.

This clone was picked up a small number of times. This chain uses TRBV29-1 with TRBJ1-1; D remains ambiguous. Per the germline V gene, CDR1 is SQVTM and CDR2 is ANQGSEA. V shed 7 bases and J shed 0 bases, with 21 bases lying between them. The CDR3 loop spans 16 amino acids. CDR3 coding DNA: TGCAGCGGCTGGGGTTGGGGAAACTCAATGAACACTGAAGCTTTCTTT. It codes for CSGWGWGNSMNTEAFF.

CDR3 sequence reads: CAWSVGAFRESTALVETQYF. The CDR3 bases are TGTGCCTGGAGTGTAGGGGCCTTCCGGGAATCAACAGCCCTGGTGGAGACCCAGTACTTC. The chain links TRBV30 to TRBJ2-5, with D possibly called TRBD1 or TRBD2 (5 bases each). CDR3 length: 20 amino acids. Germline values: CDR1 GTSNPN, CDR2 SVGIG (reference sequence). Trimming left V 0 bases short and J 5 bases short, with 31 bases between.

The chain carries TRBV5-1 and TRBJ2-2; 12 nucleotides agree with TRBD2. After removal of 2 bases from V and 4 bases from J, the junction contained 6 bases not matched to a gene. The CDR3 spans 17 residues. Germline-derived CDR1 and CDR2 are SGHRS and YFSETQ. The CDR3 loop is CASSFLTSGSTTGELFF. CDR3 DNA sequence: TGCGCCAGCAGCTTTTTGACTAGCGGGAGTACCACCGGGGAGCTGTTTTTT.

The DNA of the CDR3 is TGTGCCAGCAGCGGGTTGGGACTAGGGGACATTCAGTACTTC. Amino acids: CASSGLGLGDIQYF. The chain couples TRBV25-1 to TRBJ2-4, with 8 bases fitting TRBD2. Looked up from germline, CDR1 is MGHDK and CDR2 is SYGVNS. The V segment lost 6 bases and the J segment 8 bases; nucleotides outside the gene matches: 9. The CDR3 loop spans 14 amino acids.

The V call is TRBV7-2, the J call TRBJ2-7, with D maybe TRBD1 (5 bases). Germline V gene sequence: CDR1 SGHTA, CDR2 FQGNSA. V was pared by 3 bases and J by 3 bases, with 15 bases between. The CDR3 consists of 15 residues. The CDR3 DNA is TGTGCCAGCAGCTTGTCTCCAGGGTCAATCTACGAGCAGTACTTC. Residues: CASSLSPGSIYEQYF.

The V gene is TRBV27, the J gene TRBJ2-3; 10 bases are a match to TRBD1. The CDR3 length is 15 residues. V was pared by 2 bases and J by 4 bases, with 3 bases of the junction left unmatched. Per germline, CDR1 MNHEY and CDR2 SMNVEV (reference sequence). CDR3 sequence: CASSLRDRGPDTQYF. CDR3 bases: TGTGCCAGCAGTTTAAGGGACAGGGGCCCAGATACGCAGTATTTT.

In the case of this clone: Other nucleotide sequences in the sample specify the same CDR3. The chain links TRBV28 to TRBJ2-7, with no clear D. Germline assignment: CDR1 MDHEN and CDR2 SYDVKM. CDR3 length equals 13 residues. The V end lost 5 bases, the J end lost 0 bases, and 8 bases lay between the germline ends. CDR3 DNA sequence: TGTGCCAGCAGTCGCGGACCCTCCTACGAGCAGTACTTC. Protein sequence: CASSRGPSYEQYF.